The present entry profiles one T cell receptor (beta chain) with its context. Its antigen remains undetermined. No base quality values were provided; no much bigger clone lies one nucleotide off. The sample is drawn from a study of blood T cell repertoires in COVID-19 (dated by TCRdb to 2018 to 2020). Background for the entire study: Samples from collaborators originated in the United States, Italy and Spain and spanned both the acute and convalescent phases of COVID-19. A freely available public database, intended as a resource for researchers studying the immune response to SARS-CoV-2, is where the repertoires were released. The samples were drawn from two sources: the first 160 participants of the ongoing ImmuneRACE study, and over 950 subjects contributed by 6 global collaborators. Deeply sampled blood TCRbeta repertoires from subjects exposed to, actively infected with, or recovered from COVID-19 were included in the dataset. The prospective study material was composed of cDNA or gDNA derived from T cells, B-cell-depleted T cells, or PBMCs. Nearly every sample came with metadata listing a de-identified subject ID, COVID-19 status, age in years and sex. Where HLA class I and class II types were available, the types were taken from metadata supplied by the sample provider, not from assay-based typing. Overall results and qualifications from the work: Clinical and demographic metadata were provided uncurated, with the amount varying by source and participant.

Counted from cysteine to phenylalanine, this CDR3 has 14 amino acids. Just CDR3 DNA is preserved here, 42 bases in frame from base 1. Taken from the germline V gene (reference sequence), the CDR1 and CDR2 loops are DFQATT and SNEGSKA. Here V drops 3 bases and J drops 9 bases, and the junction holds 9 bases not matched to any gene. Participants in the prospective study were enrolled through a virtual design, were aged about 18 to 90 years, and lived in under 25 United States geographic areas. In the prospective study, participants were assigned to cohorts based on the clinical history participants reported in a screening survey and a study questionnaire. Recovered participants in ImmuneRACE Cohort 3 were defined by two consecutive negative NP/OP PCR tests, clearance by a healthcare professional, or resolution of symptoms. In the prospective study, whole blood, serum and a nasopharyngeal or oropharyngeal swab were collected from each participant by mobile phlebotomists. Additional blood draws and questionnaires over an approximately 2-month period could optionally be provided by prospective study participants. Before DNA extraction, blood samples from the prospective study were shipped at room temperature or frozen.

The immunoSEQ Assay, a bias-controlled multiplex PCR, was used to amplify TCRbeta CDR3 regions from genomic DNA. The original pipeline was this. Nucleated cell counts per sample were estimated from amplification of reference gene primers within the assay. To quantify the absolute abundance of each unique TCRbeta CDR3 rearrangement, sequence reads were collapsed and filtered. For each sample, productive Simpson clonality was calculated as the square root of Simpson's diversity index over productive rearrangements. The table comes from immuneACCESS by way of TCRdb, which keeps in-frame sequences with V and J called. Part of the clones is missing from these tables; in studies checked, under half for an unresolved V gene and the rest for unknown reasons. V, J and clone size reflect that table, while D and trimming were determined from the DNA. The sample includes hundreds of thousands of clones, with roughly 82% observed a single time. The ten largest account for more than 2% of the sample.

This receptor was obtained from a woman between 45 and 65 years old who had recovered from COVID-19. Sequenced: PBMCs or T cells enriched from blood (not recorded which). The chain links TRBV20-1 with TRBJ2-1; 9 bases in the middle match TRBD1. The CDR3 loop reads CSASRTGASSEQFF. DNA sequence: TGCAGTGCTAGTAGGACAGGGGCTTCCAGTGAGCAGTTCTTC.